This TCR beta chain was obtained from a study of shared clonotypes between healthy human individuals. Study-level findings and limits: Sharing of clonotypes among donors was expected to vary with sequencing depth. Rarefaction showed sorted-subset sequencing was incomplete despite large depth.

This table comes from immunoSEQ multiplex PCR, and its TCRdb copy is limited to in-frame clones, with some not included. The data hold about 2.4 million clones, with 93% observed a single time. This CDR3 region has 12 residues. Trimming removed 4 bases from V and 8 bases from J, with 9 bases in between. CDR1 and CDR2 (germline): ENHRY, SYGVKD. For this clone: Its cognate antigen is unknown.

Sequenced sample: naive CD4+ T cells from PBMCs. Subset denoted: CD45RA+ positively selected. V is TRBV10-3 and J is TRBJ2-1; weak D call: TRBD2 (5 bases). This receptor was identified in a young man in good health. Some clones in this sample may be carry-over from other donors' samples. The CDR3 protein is CAISAGRDEQFF. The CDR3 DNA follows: TGTGCCATCAGTGCTGGGCGGGATGAGCAGTTCTTC.